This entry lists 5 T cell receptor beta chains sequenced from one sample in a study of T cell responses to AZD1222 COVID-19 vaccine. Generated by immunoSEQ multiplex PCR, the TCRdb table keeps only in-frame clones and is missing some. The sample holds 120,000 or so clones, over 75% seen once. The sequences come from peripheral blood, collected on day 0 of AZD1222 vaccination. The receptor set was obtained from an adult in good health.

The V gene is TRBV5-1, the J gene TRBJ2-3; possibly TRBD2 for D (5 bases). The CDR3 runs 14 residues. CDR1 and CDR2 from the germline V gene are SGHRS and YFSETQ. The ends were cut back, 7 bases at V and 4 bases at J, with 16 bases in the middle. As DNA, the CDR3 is TGCGCCAGCGGCATAGAGGGCCGGTCAGATACGCAGTATTTT. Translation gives CASGIEGRSDTQYF.

The CDR3: CASSQRTSADEQFF. CDR3 DNA sequence: TGTGCCAGCAGCCAAAGGACTAGCGCTGATGAGCAGTTCTTC. The rearrangement joins TRBV14 to TRBJ2-1; 9 nucleotides agree with TRBD2. Germline CDR1 is SGHDN and CDR2 is FVKESK. V dropped 2 bases and J dropped 8; count of bases not matched to a gene: 4. The CDR3 contains 14 residues.

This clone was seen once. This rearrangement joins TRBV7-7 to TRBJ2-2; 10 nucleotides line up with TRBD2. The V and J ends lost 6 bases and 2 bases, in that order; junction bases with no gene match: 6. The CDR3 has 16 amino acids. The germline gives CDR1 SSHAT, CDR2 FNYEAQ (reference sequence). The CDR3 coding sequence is TGTGCCAGCAGGCTAACTAGCGGGGTTAACACCGGGGAGCTGTTTTTT. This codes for CASRLTSGVNTGELFF. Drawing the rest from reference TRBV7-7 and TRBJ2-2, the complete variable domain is GAGVSQSPRYKVTKRGQDVTLRCDPISSHATLYWYQQALGQGPEFLTYFNYEAQPDKSGLPSDRFSAERPEGSISTLTIQRTEQRDSAMYRCASRLTSGVNTGELFFGEGSRLTVL.

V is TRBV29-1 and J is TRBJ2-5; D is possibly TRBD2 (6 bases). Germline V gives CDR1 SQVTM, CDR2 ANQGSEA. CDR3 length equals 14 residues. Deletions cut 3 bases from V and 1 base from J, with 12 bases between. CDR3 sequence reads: CSVERGDFQETQYF. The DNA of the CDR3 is TGCAGCGTTGAGCGGGGCGACTTCCAAGAGACCCAGTACTTC. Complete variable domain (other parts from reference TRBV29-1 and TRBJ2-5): SAVISQKPSRDICQRGTSLTIQCQVDSQVTMMFWYRQQPGQSLTLIATANQGSEATYESGFVIDKFPISRPNLTFSTLTVSNMSPEDSSIYLCSVERGDFQETQYFGPGTRLLVL.

CDR3: CASSRGGQETQYF. The CDR3 DNA sequence: TGCGCCAGCAGCCGGGGGGGACAAGAGACCCAGTACTTC. V and J are TRBV5-1 and TRBJ2-5, with TRBD2 matching 8 bases. The CDR3 covers 13 residues. V shed 4 bases and J 2 bases; nucleotides not matched to a gene: 1. Per the germline V gene, CDR1 is SGHRS and CDR2 is YFSETQ.